Each of the 22 T cell receptor beta chains below was sequenced from the same sample in a study of shared clonotypes between healthy human individuals. This table comes from immunoSEQ multiplex PCR, and its TCRdb copy is limited to in-frame clones, with some not included. The profile shows more than 850,000 clones, roughly 74% of them singletons. The specimen was memory CD4+ T cells from PBMCs. The subset is: CD45RA-negative fraction. Receptors were obtained from a man younger than 30 in good health. Some clones in this sample may be carry-over from other donors' samples.

The chain combines TRBV7-2 with TRBJ1-1; the D gene is possibly TRBD1 (6 bases). The CDR3 length is 14 residues. The V and J ends lost 3 bases and 4 bases respectively, with 12 bases between them. Germline V gene lookup returns CDR1 SGHTA and CDR2 FQGNSA. CDR3 sequence (DNA): TGTGCCAGCAGCTTGAACAGGGTAAGCACTGAAGCTTTCTTT. This gives the protein CASSLNRVSTEAFF.

This clone showed up just once. The rearrangement uses TRBV5-4 and TRBJ2-1; 10 nucleotides match TRBD2. The CDR3 spans 17 residues. Trimming cost V 0 bases and J 10 bases; bases outside gene matches: 13. CDR1 is SGHNT, CDR2 YYREEE, per germline (reference sequence). The CDR3 DNA sequence: TGTGCCAGCAGCTTGGGGTTCCGGAGCGGGAGGGCCGAGGAGCAGTTCTTC. As protein: CASSLGFRSGRAEEQFF.

The chain recombines TRBV5-1 with TRBJ1-4; TRBD1 agrees at 7 bases. This CDR3 comprises 17 residues. CDR1 and CDR2 from the germline V gene are SGHRS and YFSETQ. V gave up 4 bases and J gave up 3 bases; unmatched junction bases: 12. The DNA for the CDR3 is TGCGCCAGCAGCCTCGACTATCGGACAGGATCTAATGAAAAACTGTTTTTT. This encodes CASSLDYRTGSNEKLFF.

This clone was detected ten times or more. The chain links TRBV7-9 to TRBJ2-7; maybe TRBD1 (6 bases). This CDR3 is built from 12 residues. V gave up 1 base and J gave up 6 bases, with 7 bases separating them. The germline gives CDR1 SEHNR, CDR2 FQNEAQ (reference sequence). The CDR3 sequence is CASSLEGVEQYF. In DNA, the CDR3 is TGTGCCAGCAGCTTAGAGGGGGTCGAGCAGTACTTC.

The V gene is TRBV6-6, the J gene TRBJ1-1, with D tentatively TRBD1 (5 bases). Germline values: CDR1 MNHNY, CDR2 SVGAGI (reference sequence). Trimming took 7 bases from V and 1 from J, leaving 16 bases between them. The CDR3 spans 15 residues. CDR3 DNA: TGTGCCAGCAATGGGGGGATTTCAGGGAACACTGAAGCTTTCTTT. The encoded protein is CASNGGISGNTEAFF.

V gene TRBV2 combines with J gene TRBJ2-1, with D maybe TRBD2 (5 bases). The CDR3 length is 13 residues. V lost 5 bases to trimming and J lost 4 bases, with 9 bases between them. From germline, CDR1 is SNHLY and CDR2 FYNNEI. The CDR3 loop reads CASSRTGYNEQFF. The CDR3 nucleotides are TGTGCCAGCAGTCGGACTGGATACAATGAGCAGTTCTTC.

The chain links TRBV7-9 to TRBJ2-6; 7 bases agree with TRBD2. The CDR3 consists of 16 residues. The V gene end was trimmed by 2 bases and the J gene end by 5 bases; junction bases not matched to a gene: 6. Germline V gene data show CDR1 as SEHNR and CDR2 as FQNEAQ (reference sequence). The CDR3, as DNA: TGTGCCAGCAGCTTAACGCGGGGGAGTAGGGCCAACGTCCTGACTTTC. The encoded protein is CASSLTRGSRANVLTF.

The V call is TRBV28, the J call TRBJ1-2; D is ambiguous. With 7 bases removed from V and 0 bases from J, the gap between germline ends came to 21 bases. Germline V lookup: CDR1 MDHEN, CDR2 SYDVKM. The CDR3 has 17 residues. In nucleotides, the CDR3 is TGTGCCAGCACCCAACACCGGGTTGGGGTCGCTAACTATGGCTACACCTTC. This translates into CASTQHRVGVANYGYTF.

V usage is TRBV6-6 and J usage is TRBJ2-3, with D perhaps matching TRBD1 or TRBD2 (5 bases each). The CDR3 spans 15 residues. The V end was cut by 2 bases, the J end by 1 base, with 10 bases between. CDR1 and CDR2 (germline): MNHNY, SVGAGI (reference sequence). The CDR3 is CASSYGGYRTDTQYF. CDR3 nucleotide sequence: TGTGCCAGCAGTTACGGGGGATATCGCACAGATACGCAGTATTTT.

V and J are TRBV18 and TRBJ2-5, with TRBD2 identical over 9 bases. Germline lookup yields CDR1 KGHSH and CDR2 LQKENI. This CDR3 contains 16 residues. V gave up 2 bases and J gave up 0 bases; unmatched junction bases: 4. CDR3 amino acids: CASSPSSGRYQETQYF. CDR3 nucleotides: TGTGCCAGCTCACCATCGAGCGGGAGGTACCAAGAGACCCAGTACTTC. Together with reference TRBV18 and TRBJ2-5, the CDR3 gives the full variable domain: NAGVMQNPRHLVRRRGQEARLRCSPMKGHSHVYWYRQLPEEGLKFMVYLQKENIIDESGMPKERFSAEFPKEGPSILRIQQVVRGDSAAYFCASSPSSGRYQETQYFGPGTRLLVL.

V is TRBV27 and J is TRBJ2-2, with 11 nucleotides matching TRBD2. The V gene's germline CDR1 is MNHEY and CDR2 SMNVEV (reference sequence). This CDR3 spans 15 amino acids. Trimming cost V 6 bases and J 3 bases; bases outside gene matches: 3. This chain's CDR3 is CASRIAGGHTGELFF. The CDR3 region has the DNA TGTGCCAGCAGGATAGCGGGAGGGCACACCGGGGAGCTGTTTTTT.

Only one count was recorded for this clone. A junction boundary mismatches the germline segment, possibly from a read error. Other DNA sequences in the same sample also yield this CDR3. The genes are TRBV7-9 and TRBJ1-1, with D perhaps TRBD1 (6 bases). The CDR3 runs to 13 residues. Looked up from germline, CDR1 is SEHNR and CDR2 is FQNEAQ (reference sequence). The DNA of the CDR3 is TGTGCCAGCAACAGGGTTGGGAGAGCTGAAGCCTTCTTT. Translating it yields CASNRVGRAEAFF.

The chain is built from TRBV10-2 and TRBJ2-7; TRBD1 might be the D (6 bases). CDR1 and CDR2 from the germline V gene are WSHSY and SAAADI. CDR3 length: 14 residues. The V end was cut by 6 bases, the J end by 2 bases, with 14 bases between. CDR3 sequence (DNA): TGCGCCAGCAGACCGAACAGGGAAACCTACGAGCAGTACTTC. Protein: CASRPNRETYEQYF.

This clone came up a few times. The chain uses TRBV5-4 and TRBJ1-2; D unresolved. Trimming left V 0 bases short and J 8 bases short, with 14 bases between. Per the germline V gene, CDR1 is SGHNT and CDR2 is YYREEE (reference sequence). The CDR3 extends over 14 amino acids. The DNA of the CDR3 is TGTGCCAGCAGCTTGGGCCTCCCTCCTAGAGGCTACACCTTC. The encoded protein is CASSLGLPPRGYTF.

The V gene is TRBV7-2, the J gene TRBJ2-3; TRBD2 aligns across 9 bases. The CDR3 length is 15 residues. Trimming removed 5 bases from V and 2 bases from J; junction bases left unmatched: 5. CDR1 and CDR2 (germline): SGHTA, FQGNSA. The CDR3 sequence is CASSQGLAHTDTQYF. The CDR3 DNA reads TGTGCCAGCAGCCAAGGACTAGCGCACACAGATACGCAGTATTTT. Complete variable domain (other parts from reference TRBV7-2 and TRBJ2-3): GAGVSQSPSNKVTEKGKDVELRCDPISGHTALYWYRQSLGQGLEFLIYFQGNSAPDKSGLPSDRFSAERTGGSVSTLTIQRTQQEDSAVYLCASSQGLAHTDTQYFGPGTRLTVL.

The genes are TRBV7-3 and TRBJ2-7; D is unresolved. V lost 3 bases to trimming and J lost 2 bases, with 8 bases between them. Germline values: CDR1 SGHTA, CDR2 FQGTGA. The CDR3 consists of 13 residues. CDR3 region: CASSFGHPYEQYF. CDR3 DNA: TGTGCCAGCAGCTTCGGCCACCCCTACGAGCAGTACTTC.

The rearrangement uses TRBV29-1 and TRBJ2-7, with TRBD1 matching over 9 bases. V lost 5 bases to trimming and J lost 6 bases; unmatched junction nucleotides: 11. The CDR3 contains 14 residues. Germline-derived CDR1 and CDR2 are SQVTM and ANQGSEA. DNA for the CDR3: TGCAGCGTTTGGCTCGGACAGGGGCTGGGCGAGCAGTACTTC. Protein product: CSVWLGQGLGEQYF.

The chain carries TRBV4-1 and TRBJ2-1; the match to TRBD1 covers 9 bases. The CDR3 loop spans 15 amino acids. V gave up 2 bases and J gave up 8 bases; unmatched junction bases: 7. Germline V CDR1 and CDR2: MGHRA, YSYEKL. The CDR3 DNA reads as TGCGCCAGCAGCCAACGACCCGGGACAGGGCATGAGCAGTTCTTC. This gives the protein CASSQRPGTGHEQFF.

This clone was observed a handful of times. V usage is TRBV5-1 and J usage is TRBJ1-1; D unclear. V lost 4 bases and J lost 0, with 10 bases in between. CDR3 size: 14 residues. Germline V CDR1 and CDR2: SGHRS, YFSETQ. For the CDR3, the DNA is TGCGCCAGCAGCCCTCAGGTCATGAACACTGAAGCTTTCTTT. Translated, it gives CASSPQVMNTEAFF.

The chain joins TRBV30 to TRBJ1-5; 10 nucleotides agree with TRBD1. CDR3 length: 15 amino acids. Germline CDR1 is GTSNPN and CDR2 is SVGIG (reference sequence). The V and J ends lost 2 bases and 12 bases, in that order; junction bases with no gene match: 13. The CDR3 DNA reads TGTGCCTGGAGTTTACCGGGACAGGGGACTCTACGCCAGCATTTT. Its protein is CAWSLPGQGTLRQHF.

On this clone: Other DNA sequences of this sample code for an identical CDR3. This chain uses TRBV7-2 with TRBJ2-2; D is ambiguous. Germline V gene lookup returns CDR1 SGHTA and CDR2 FQGNSA. The CDR3 consists of 11 residues. Between the trimmed V and J ends, which lost 2 bases and 8 bases, there was a span of 3 bases. As DNA, the CDR3 is TGTGCCAGCAGCTTAAGAGGGGAGCTGTTTTTT. It codes for CASSLRGELFF.

The V and J genes are TRBV15 and TRBJ2-1; TRBD2 matches at 15 bases. The germline CDR1 and CDR2 sequences are LNHNV and YYDKDF (reference sequence). This CDR3 has 20 residues. Germline trimming cut 0 bases from V and 7 bases from J; bases unmatched to any gene: 13. The CDR3 is CATSRDEYIRTSGRENEQFF. The CDR3 DNA reads TGTGCCACCAGCAGAGATGAGTATATAAGGACTAGCGGGAGGGAGAATGAGCAGTTCTTC.